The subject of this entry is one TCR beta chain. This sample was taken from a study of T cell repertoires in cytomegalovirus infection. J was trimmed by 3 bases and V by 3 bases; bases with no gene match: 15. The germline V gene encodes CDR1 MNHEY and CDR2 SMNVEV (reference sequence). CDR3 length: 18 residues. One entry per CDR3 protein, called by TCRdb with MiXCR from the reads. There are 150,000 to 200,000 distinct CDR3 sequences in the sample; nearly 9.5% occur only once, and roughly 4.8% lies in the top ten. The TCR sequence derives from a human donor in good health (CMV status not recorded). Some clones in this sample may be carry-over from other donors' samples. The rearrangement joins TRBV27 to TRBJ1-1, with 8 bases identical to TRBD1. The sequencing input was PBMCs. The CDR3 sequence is CASSLSAGGLRRDTEAFF. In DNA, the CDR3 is TGTGCCAGCAGTTTGAGCGCAGGGGGCTTAAGGAGGGACACTGAAGCTTTCTTT.